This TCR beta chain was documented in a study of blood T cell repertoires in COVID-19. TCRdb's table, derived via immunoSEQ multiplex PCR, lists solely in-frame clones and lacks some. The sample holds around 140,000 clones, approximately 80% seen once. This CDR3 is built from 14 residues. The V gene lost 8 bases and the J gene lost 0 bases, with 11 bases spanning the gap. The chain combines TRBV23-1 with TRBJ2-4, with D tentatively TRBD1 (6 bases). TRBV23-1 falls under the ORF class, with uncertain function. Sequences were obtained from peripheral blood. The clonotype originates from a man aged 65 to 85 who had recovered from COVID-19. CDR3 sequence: CASRGGLAKNIQYF. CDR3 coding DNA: TGCGCCAGCCGAGGGGGTTTAGCCAAAAACATTCAGTACTTC.